The next 8 T cell receptor beta chains were all read from a single sample in a study of OX40 agonist ivuxolimab in advanced cancers. Sequencing used immunoSEQ multiplex PCR; TCRdb keeps in-frame clones, though not all of them. The sample has about 130,000 clones; 85% to 95% are singletons. The starting material was CD4+ or CD8+ T cells sorted from blood, obtained in a trial of the OX40 agonist ivuxolimab. The origin of the receptors is an adult with an advanced solid tumor such as melanoma, head and neck, liver or kidney cancer.

This chain connects TRBV19 to TRBJ2-7; D is unresolved. This CDR3 spans 14 amino acids. CDR1 LNHDA and CDR2 SQIVND come from the germline V gene (reference sequence). Trimming took 7 bases from V and 0 from J, leaving 13 bases between them. The CDR3 protein is CASNDPGGSYEQYF. DNA of the CDR3: TGTGCCAGTAACGACCCAGGCGGCTCCTACGAGCAGTACTTC.

This clone was observed a few times. The chain links TRBV28 to TRBJ2-1; 10 bases line up with TRBD1. V lost 5 bases to trimming and J lost 8 bases; unmatched junction nucleotides: 9. Germline assignment: CDR1 MDHEN and CDR2 SYDVKM. This CDR3 comprises 15 residues. CDR3 nucleotide sequence: TGTGCCAGCAGTCTTCCCCTGACAGGGGGCGATGAGCAGTTCTTC. Translating it yields CASSLPLTGGDEQFF.

The chain joins TRBV10-3 to TRBJ2-3; D uncertain. Germline CDR1 is ENHRY and CDR2 is SYGVKD. The V gene lost 11 bases and the J gene lost 4 bases, with 16 bases spanning the gap. The CDR3 contains 13 residues. The CDR3 nucleotides read TGTGCCTCTTGCCACGCCAACTCAGATACGCAGTATTTT. Its translation is CASCHANSDTQYF.

The V gene is TRBV21-1, the J gene TRBJ2-5; TRBD1, as called in the table, went unchecked against the DNA. TRBV21-1 is noted as a pseudogene. The CDR3 loop spans 20 amino acids. CDR3 sequence (DNA): TGTGCCAGCAGCCTTTACCTTAGGACAGGGGGTATGATCGGCGGAGAGACCCAGTACTTC. It encodes CASSLYLRTGGMIGGETQYF.

This chain uses TRBV28 with TRBJ1-2; D is undetermined. CDR1 is MDHEN, CDR2 SYDVKM, per germline. The CDR3 runs 13 residues. The V end lost 8 bases, the J end lost 4 bases, and 14 bases lay between the germline ends. In DNA form, the CDR3 reads TGTGCCAGCGGCATGGCAGTCGGCTATGGCTACACCTTC. The encoded protein is CASGMAVGYGYTF.

The rearrangement links TRBV9 to TRBJ2-3, with D unclear. CDR3 length: 16 amino acids. CDR1 is SGDLS, CDR2 YYNGEE, per germline. V shed 0 bases and J shed 2 bases, with 13 bases lying between them. CDR3 bases: TGTGCCAGCAGCGTAGGCGTCTTGAGATCCACAGATACGCAGTATTTT. Its protein is CASSVGVLRSTDTQYF.

The rearrangement links TRBV15 to TRBJ1-1; TRBD1 might be the D (6 bases). The V gene lost 0 bases and the J gene lost 11 bases, with 16 bases spanning the gap. This CDR3 region has 14 residues. CDR1 LNHNV and CDR2 YYDKDF come from the germline V gene (reference sequence). CDR3 amino acids: CATSRDIGGRGAFF. The CDR3 bases are TGTGCCACCAGCAGAGATATCGGGGGGCGCGGGGCTTTCTTT.

The chain has TRBV27 and TRBJ2-1, with 8 bases aligning to TRBD2. Per germline, CDR1 MNHEY and CDR2 SMNVEV (reference sequence). V shed 3 bases, J shed 7 bases, and the junction held 8 bases outside the gene matches. There are 15 residues in the CDR3. The CDR3 coding sequence is TGTGCCAGCAGTTTCTCCGGGAGGGCTAGGAATGAGCAGTTCTTC. It codes for CASSFSGRARNEQFF.